These 8 T cell receptor beta chains originate from one sample sequenced in a study of PD-L1 blockade in urothelial cancer. Time point specified: peripheral blood 6 weeks after treatment start. Here immunoSEQ multiplex PCR was the method, and the copy in TCRdb shows in-frame clones only, minus some. Altogether 40,000 to 45,000 clones are present, about 90% being singletons, with the ten largest covering around 7%. This specimen consisted of PBMCs, obtained around atezolizumab (anti-PD-L1) treatment. These receptors were taken from a man between 65 and 85 years old with urothelial cancer.

The V and J genes are TRBV11-2 and TRBJ2-3, with 9 bases aligning to TRBD1. This CDR3 has 18 residues. Germline V lookup: CDR1 SGHAT, CDR2 FQNNGV. Germline trimming cut 0 bases from V and 2 bases from J; bases unmatched to any gene: 9. The CDR3 protein is CASSLDVVGQGPTDTQYF. DNA of the CDR3: TGTGCCAGCAGCTTAGATGTAGTAGGACAGGGGCCCACAGATACGCAGTATTTT. Based on the CDR3 plus reference TRBV11-2 and TRBJ2-3, the full variable domain is EAGVAQSPRYKIIEKRQSVAFWCNPISGHATLYWYQQILGQGPKLLIQFQNNGVVDDSQLPKDRFSAERLKGVDSTLKIQPAKLEDSAVYLCASSLDVVGQGPTDTQYFGPGTRLTVL.

The V gene is TRBV5-4, the J gene TRBJ2-7, with 9 bases matching TRBD2. Germline CDR1 is SGHNT and CDR2 is YYREEE (reference sequence). The CDR3 is 14 amino acids. The V segment lost 3 bases and the J segment 4 bases; nucleotides outside the gene matches: 5. CDR3 sequence reads: CASSSPSGTYEQYF. In DNA, the CDR3 is TGTGCCAGCAGCTCCCCTAGCGGGACTTACGAGCAGTACTTC.

The chain joins TRBV5-1 to TRBJ2-7; 8 bases are a match to TRBD1. Germline V gene sequence: CDR1 SGHRS, CDR2 YFSETQ. The CDR3 spans 14 residues. V trimming: 0 bases; J trimming: 5 bases; junction bases outside the gene matches: 4. The CDR3 DNA follows: TGCGCCAGCAGCTTGGTGGACAGGGAAAACGAGCAGTACTTC. This gives the protein CASSLVDRENEQYF.

The chain couples TRBV2 to TRBJ2-5; tentatively, D is TRBD1 (6 bases). There are 14 residues in the CDR3. V was cut by 6 bases and J by 5 bases, with 16 bases left in between. Germline values: CDR1 SNHLY, CDR2 FYNNEI. The CDR3 nucleotides are TGTGCCAGCAGGGGCAGGGGCCCGGTGGAGACCCAGTACTTC. It specifies CASRGRGPVETQYF.

J is TRBJ2-2 and V is TRBV6-4; possible D gene TRBD2, 5 bases. Per germline, CDR1 MRHNA and CDR2 SNTAGT. Between the trimmed V and J ends, which lost 6 bases and 3 bases, there was a span of 17 bases. The length of the CDR3 is 16 residues. The CDR3 spells CASSPEGDTHTGELFF. The DNA for the CDR3 is TGTGCCAGCAGCCCAGAGGGCGATACCCACACCGGGGAGCTGTTTTTT.

The chain couples TRBV27 to TRBJ2-7; D is unresolved. Germline-derived CDR1 and CDR2 are MNHEY and SMNVEV (reference sequence). V lost 3 bases, J lost 6 bases, and 12 bases lay in between. This CDR3 is 13 amino acids long. The CDR3 region is CASSFINGGEQYF. CDR3 coding DNA: TGTGCCAGCAGTTTTATTAACGGCGGCGAGCAGTACTTC.

This sequence joins TRBV29-1 and TRBJ2-7; D is unresolved. Germline V lookup: CDR1 SQVTM, CDR2 ANQGSEA. The CDR3 consists of 14 residues. V dropped 6 bases and J dropped 6 bases, with 21 bases sitting between them. CDR3 region: CSVKSPAVGAEQYF. The DNA for the CDR3 is TGCAGCGTGAAGTCACCGGCCGTAGGAGCCGAGCAGTACTTC.

The chain joins TRBV11-1 to TRBJ2-3; 7 bases fit TRBD2. Trimming took 0 bases from V and 1 from J; bases not matched to a gene: 4. Germline V lookup: CDR1 SGHAT, CDR2 FQDESV (reference sequence). CDR3 length: 16 amino acids. The CDR3 protein is CASSLAGGRGTDTQYF. The CDR3 nucleotides are TGTGCCAGCAGCTTAGCTGGCGGGAGAGGCACAGATACGCAGTATTTT.